The 32 T cell receptor beta chains below all came from one sample that was sequenced in a study of blood T cell repertoires in COVID-19. Data came from immunoSEQ multiplex PCR; TCRdb stores just in-frame clones and leaves some out. The sample yields approximately 220,000 clones, about 84% seen once. Sequenced material: peripheral blood. These receptors were collected from an elderly woman with acute or convalescent COVID-19.

CDR3: CASTDSGRAFSGTGELFF. The CDR3 DNA is TGTGCCAGTACTGATAGCGGGAGGGCCTTCTCGGGCACCGGGGAGCTGTTTTTT. The chain couples TRBV19 to TRBJ2-2; 11 nucleotides match TRBD2. V trimming: 7 bases; J trimming: 4 bases; junction bases outside the gene matches: 14. The CDR3 spans 18 residues. CDR1 is LNHDA, CDR2 SQIVND, per germline (reference sequence).

This clone was seen a single time. The rearrangement uses TRBV30 and TRBJ2-5; 8 bases align to TRBD2. Per the germline V gene, CDR1 is GTSNPN and CDR2 is SVGIG (reference sequence). This CDR3 region has 16 residues. Unmatched junction bases numbered 11, after V lost 0 bases and J lost 5 bases. The CDR3 DNA sequence: TGTGCCTGGAGTGTACAATCGGGAGGGCCACGGGAGACCCAGTACTTC. This encodes CAWSVQSGGPRETQYF.

This chain connects TRBV12-3 or TRBV12-4 to TRBJ1-6, with 9 positions matching TRBD1. V lost 6 bases and J lost 12; bases outside the gene matches: 6. The CDR3 extends over 13 amino acids. The CDR3 here is CASSPGQGQPLHF. CDR3 DNA: TGTGCCAGCAGCCCGGGACAGGGTCAACCCCTCCACTTT.

As regards this clone: The same CDR3 is also encoded by other DNA sequences in this sample. The V gene is TRBV7-8, the J gene TRBJ1-5, with no clear D. Germline CDR1 SGHVS, CDR2 FQNEAQ. The CDR3 runs to 16 residues. The ends were cut back, 3 bases at V and 0 bases at J, with 12 bases in the middle. CDR3 residues: CASSFDSGVSNQPQHF. The CDR3 bases are TGTGCCAGCAGCTTTGATAGCGGGGTTAGCAATCAGCCCCAGCATTTT.

V gene TRBV28 combines with J gene TRBJ1-1, with TRBD1 matching 8 bases. Trimming cost V 3 bases and J 10 bases; bases outside gene matches: 10. Germline V CDR1 and CDR2: MDHEN, SYDVKM. This CDR3 contains 14 residues. The CDR3 sequence: CASSFYGQGAGAFF. CDR3 sequence (DNA): TGTGCCAGCAGTTTCTACGGACAGGGCGCAGGAGCTTTCTTT.

This clone was detected only a few times. The chain recombines TRBV10-3 with TRBJ2-5; tentatively, D is TRBD1 (6 bases). The V end was cut by 11 bases, the J end by 3 bases, with 7 bases between. The CDR3 is made up of 10 amino acids. Per germline, CDR1 ENHRY and CDR2 SYGVKD. The CDR3 DNA follows: TGTGCCGCAGGGGAAGAGACCCAGTACTTC. Its protein is CAAGEETQYF.

This clone was detected only a few times. The rearrangement links TRBV27 to TRBJ1-5; D might be TRBD1 (5 bases). Germline-derived CDR1 and CDR2 are MNHEY and SMNVEV (reference sequence). Trimming took off 6 bases at V and 2 bases at J, with 17 bases between the two ends. CDR3 length: 16 residues. The CDR3 reads CASRIKSGGGNQPQHF. The CDR3 region has the DNA TGTGCCAGCAGGATCAAATCGGGAGGGGGCAATCAGCCCCAGCATTTT.

This sequence joins TRBV19 and TRBJ2-3; 9 bases are a match to TRBD2. Germline-derived CDR1 and CDR2 are LNHDA and SQIVND (reference sequence). The CDR3 runs to 15 residues. V was clipped by 8 bases and J by 5 bases; unmatched bases: 11. Written as DNA, the CDR3 is TGTGCCAGTTGGGGTGGGGGAGCGGGAGGAGATACGCAGTATTTT. The encoded protein is CASWGGGAGGDTQYF.

The rearrangement links TRBV27 to TRBJ1-1; TRBD1 agrees at 7 bases. Trimming took 4 bases from V and 7 from J; bases not matched to a gene: 3. The CDR3 sequence is 12 residues long. The germline CDR1 and CDR2 sequences are MNHEY and SMNVEV (reference sequence). The CDR3 loop is CASSYRGREAFF. The CDR3 coding sequence is TGTGCCAGCAGTTACAGGGGACGTGAAGCTTTCTTT.

The rearrangement uses TRBV14 and TRBJ2-1; 7 nucleotides align to TRBD2. Germline V gene lookup returns CDR1 SGHDN and CDR2 FVKESK. After removal of 5 bases from V and 0 bases from J, the junction contained 7 bases not matched to a gene. This CDR3 has 16 amino acids. CDR3 region: CASSTRAGISYNEQFF. The CDR3 region has the DNA TGTGCCAGCAGCACTCGAGCGGGGATCTCCTACAATGAGCAGTTCTTC.

The chain employs TRBV7-2 and TRBJ1-6; possibly TRBD1 for D (6 bases). With 2 bases removed from V and 10 bases from J, the gap between germline ends came to 15 bases. Germline CDR1 reads SGHTA; CDR2 reads FQGNSA. The CDR3 spans 15 residues. In nucleotides, the CDR3 is TGTGCCAGCAGCTTATACGACAGGCTGATGTCACCCCTCCACTTT. Its protein is CASSLYDRLMSPLHF.

The genes are TRBV6-4 and TRBJ1-2; the D is unclear. Per germline, CDR1 MRHNA and CDR2 SNTAGT. V was trimmed by 7 bases and J by 2 bases, leaving 11 bases between them. The CDR3 has 13 residues. The CDR3 reads CASTLPENYGYTF. The CDR3 bases are TGTGCCAGCACCCTCCCAGAAAACTATGGCTACACCTTC.

The V gene is TRBV30, the J gene TRBJ2-3; 7 nucleotides agree with TRBD2. The CDR3 totals 16 residues. J lost 2 bases, V lost 0 bases, and 8 bases had no gene match. The germline V gene has CDR1 GTSNPN and CDR2 SVGIG (reference sequence). The CDR3: CAWSVSTSPFTDTQYF. CDR3 nucleotide sequence: TGTGCCTGGAGTGTCTCGACTAGCCCTTTCACAGATACGCAGTATTTT.

This clone has a single count. The rearrangement links TRBV7-7 to TRBJ2-7; TRBD2 matches 7 bases. The CDR3 has 15 amino acids. Germline CDR1 SSHAT, CDR2 FNYEAQ (reference sequence). The V segment lost 1 base and the J segment 5 bases; nucleotides outside the gene matches: 8. CDR3 region: CASSLEHGGMNEQYF. CDR3 DNA: TGTGCCAGCAGCTTAGAACACGGGGGGATGAACGAGCAGTACTTC.

This clone was counted once. The gene calls are TRBV5-4 and TRBJ2-1; D is unclear. V was clipped by 0 bases and J by 0 bases, with 10 bases between them. The length of the CDR3 is 16 residues. CDR1 SGHNT and CDR2 YYREEE come from the germline V gene (reference sequence). The CDR3 region is CASSLDERSSYNEQFF. In nucleotides, the CDR3 is TGTGCCAGCAGCTTGGATGAGAGGAGCTCCTACAATGAGCAGTTCTTC.

The gene calls are TRBV18 and TRBJ2-3; 12 nucleotides align to TRBD2. The CDR3 extends over 16 amino acids. V lost 6 bases, J lost 2 bases, and 6 bases stayed unmatched. Germline V gene sequence: CDR1 KGHSH, CDR2 LQKENI. The CDR3 DNA reads as TGTGCCAGCTCTTTGACTAGCGGGGGATACACAGATACGCAGTATTTT. Encoded protein: CASSLTSGGYTDTQYF.

This clone was detected a few times. This chain links TRBV19 with TRBJ1-1, with a weak D call TRBD1 (5 bases). CDR3 length equals 13 residues. Germline V gene lookup returns CDR1 LNHDA and CDR2 SQIVND (reference sequence). V was pared by 1 base and J by 5 bases, with 8 bases between. CDR3 bases: TGTGCCAGTAGTATAGGGGGGGGAACTGAAGCTTTCTTT. Its translation: CASSIGGGTEAFF.

CDR3 bases: TGTGCCAGCAGTTGGACTAGCGGGGGCGATACGCAGTATTTT. It specifies CASSWTSGGDTQYF. This rearrangement joins TRBV2 to TRBJ2-3, with 13 bases fitting TRBD2. The germline gives CDR1 SNHLY, CDR2 FYNNEI. The ends lost 5 bases at V and 6 bases at J; junction bases unmatched: 2. This CDR3 has 14 residues.

The chain recombines TRBV10-2 with TRBJ2-1; weak D call: TRBD1 (6 bases). V lost 11 bases, J lost 4 bases, and 18 bases lay in between. CDR1 WSHSY and CDR2 SAAADI come from the germline V gene. This CDR3 is built from 14 residues. The CDR3 loop reads CAPLRTAPYNEQFF. CDR3 coding DNA: TGCGCCCCCTTGCGGACAGCACCTTACAATGAGCAGTTCTTC.

V and J are TRBV6-1 and TRBJ1-1, with 7 positions matching TRBD1. Germline V lookup: CDR1 MNHNS, CDR2 SASEGT. J gave up 7 bases and V 3 bases, and 8 bases lay outside the gene matches. The length of the CDR3 is 14 residues. The CDR3 nucleotides read TGTGCCAGCAGTGACCCTGGACAGGCTAGTGAAGCTTTCTTT. It translates to CASSDPGQASEAFF.

Note on this clone: The same CDR3 is also encoded by other DNA sequences in this sample. The chain has TRBV7-9 and TRBJ2-1; TRBD2 matches 11 bases. The junction had 1 base not matched to a gene; V was cut back by 1 base and J by 5 bases. Germline CDR1 SEHNR, CDR2 FQNEAQ (reference sequence). The CDR3 covers 15 residues. As DNA, the CDR3 is TGTGCCAGCAGCTTAGGACTAGCGGGGAACAATGAGCAGTTCTTC. The encoded protein is CASSLGLAGNNEQFF.

This rearrangement joins TRBV5-6 to TRBJ2-1, with 9 bases aligning to TRBD1. This CDR3 contains 14 residues. Germline CDR1 SGHDT, CDR2 YYEEEE. V was pared by 7 bases and J by 8 bases, with 10 bases of the junction left unmatched. CDR3 DNA: TGTGCCAGCGCCTCAGGGACAGGGTTCCATGAGCAGTTCTTC. It codes for CASASGTGFHEQFF.

The chain combines TRBV7-7 with TRBJ2-5; D not certain. Trimming removed 3 bases from V and 3 bases from J, with 8 bases in between. The CDR3 consists of 13 residues. In germline, CDR1 is SSHAT, CDR2 FNYEAQ (reference sequence). In nucleotides, the CDR3 is TGTGCCAGCAGCTTCACAGAAAAAGAGACCCAGTACTTC. Protein product: CASSFTEKETQYF.

The rearrangement joins TRBV7-9 to TRBJ1-1; D is ambiguous. Trimming removed 5 bases from V and 4 bases from J, with 14 bases in between. Germline V gene data show CDR1 as SEHNR and CDR2 as FQNEAQ (reference sequence). There are 14 residues in the CDR3. CDR3 residues: CASSPNSGITEAFF. CDR3 nucleotide sequence: TGTGCCAGCAGCCCAAACTCGGGAATCACTGAAGCTTTCTTT.

The chain joins TRBV4-1 to TRBJ2-5; 9 nucleotides agree with TRBD2. The V and J ends lost 1 base and 5 bases, in that order; junction bases with no gene match: 8. Germline-derived CDR1 and CDR2 are MGHRA and YSYEKL. This CDR3 region has 16 residues. As DNA, the CDR3 is TGCGCCAGCAGCCAAGCGAAAGTAGCGGGAGTGGAGACCCAGTACTTC. As protein: CASSQAKVAGVETQYF.

The chain is built from TRBV10-3 and TRBJ1-2; no clear D gene. This CDR3 has 15 residues. Deletions cut 11 bases from V and 2 bases from J, with 21 bases between. Per the germline V gene, CDR1 is ENHRY and CDR2 is SYGVKD. CDR3 residues: CASVRAGGSNYGYTF. CDR3 nucleotide sequence: TGTGCCTCAGTTAGGGCGGGAGGGAGCAACTATGGCTACACCTTC.

The chain uses TRBV6-5 and TRBJ1-2; 8 bases agree with TRBD1. Germline loops: CDR1 MNHEY, CDR2 SVGAGI. Trimming cost V 5 bases and J 2 bases; bases outside gene matches: 7. The CDR3 sequence is 15 residues long. CDR3 loop: CASSISRQGNYGYTF. The CDR3, as DNA: TGTGCCAGCAGTATCTCCAGACAGGGGAACTATGGCTACACCTTC.

The V and J genes are TRBV7-9 and TRBJ2-7; perhaps TRBD1 as D (7 bases). Trimming stripped 5 bases from V and 2 bases from J, with 16 bases between. In germline, CDR1 is SEHNR, CDR2 FQNEAQ (reference sequence). The CDR3 is 15 residues long. The CDR3 is CASSSPGGGAYEQYF. In DNA form, the CDR3 reads TGTGCCAGCAGCAGTCCCGGAGGGGGCGCCTACGAGCAGTACTTC.

The CDR3 sequence: CAISESAGGRGNQPQHF. DNA of the CDR3: TGTGCCATCAGTGAGTCGGCAGGGGGTAGGGGCAATCAGCCCCAGCATTTT. V is TRBV10-3 and J is TRBJ1-5; 7 bases align to TRBD1. Germline CDR1 reads ENHRY; CDR2 reads SYGVKD. This CDR3 has 17 residues. Trimming cost V 0 bases and J 2 bases; bases outside gene matches: 7.

The CDR3 protein is CASRVVAGATEAFF. The CDR3 nucleotides read TGTGCCAGCAGGGTCGTCGCGGGGGCCACTGAAGCTTTCTTT. This chain links TRBV2 with TRBJ1-1, with D possibly being TRBD1 (6 bases). The CDR3 is 14 residues long. In germline, CDR1 is SNHLY, CDR2 FYNNEI. Trimming shortened V by 6 bases and J by 4 bases, and 15 bases separated the two germline ends.

This clone was seen a few times. The V call is TRBV7-2, the J call TRBJ2-3; D is uncertain. The CDR3 has 15 residues. The germline V gene encodes CDR1 SGHTA and CDR2 FQGNSA. V lost 5 bases and J lost 5, with 17 bases in between. The CDR3 DNA reads TGTGCCAGCAGCCAAACCGGGTCCGTGGGAGATACGCAGTATTTT. Translating gives CASSQTGSVGDTQYF.

This clone came up a few times. The rearrangement joins TRBV6-5 to TRBJ2-2; TRBD1 agrees at 8 bases. V gave up 6 bases and J gave up 6 bases; unmatched junction bases: 3. This CDR3 has 13 residues. Germline V CDR1 and CDR2: MNHEY, SVGAGI. CDR3 residues: CASRMTGAGELFF. The CDR3 region has the DNA TGTGCCAGCAGGATGACAGGGGCCGGGGAGCTGTTTTTT.